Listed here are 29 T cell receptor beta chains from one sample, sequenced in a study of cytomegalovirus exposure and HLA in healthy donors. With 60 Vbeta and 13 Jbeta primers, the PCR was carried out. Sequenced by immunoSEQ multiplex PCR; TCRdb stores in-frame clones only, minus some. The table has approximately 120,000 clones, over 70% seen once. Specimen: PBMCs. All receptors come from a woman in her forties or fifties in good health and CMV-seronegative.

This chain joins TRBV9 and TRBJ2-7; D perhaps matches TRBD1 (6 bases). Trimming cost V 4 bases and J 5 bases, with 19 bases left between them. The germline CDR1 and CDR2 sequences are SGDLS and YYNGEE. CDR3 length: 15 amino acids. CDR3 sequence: CASSPHQQGHHEQYF. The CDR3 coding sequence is TGTGCCAGCAGCCCACACCAACAGGGTCACCACGAGCAGTACTTC.

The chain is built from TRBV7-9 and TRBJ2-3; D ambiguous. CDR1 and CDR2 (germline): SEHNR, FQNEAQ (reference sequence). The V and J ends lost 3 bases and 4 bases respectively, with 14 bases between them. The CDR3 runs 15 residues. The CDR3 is CASSLNRRNPDTQYF. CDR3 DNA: TGTGCCAGCAGCTTGAACCGCAGAAATCCAGATACGCAGTATTTT.

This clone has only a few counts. In DNA form, the CDR3 reads TGCAGCGTTGAAGATTTTGACGGGCGGGGCACCGGGGAGCTGTTTTTT. Protein: CSVEDFDGRGTGELFF. This sequence joins TRBV29-1 and TRBJ2-2; D possibly corresponds to TRBD2 (6 bases). Germline-derived CDR1 and CDR2 are SQVTM and ANQGSEA. The CDR3 length is 16 residues. The germline V and J ends were trimmed by 0 bases and 4 bases, with 15 bases remaining between them.

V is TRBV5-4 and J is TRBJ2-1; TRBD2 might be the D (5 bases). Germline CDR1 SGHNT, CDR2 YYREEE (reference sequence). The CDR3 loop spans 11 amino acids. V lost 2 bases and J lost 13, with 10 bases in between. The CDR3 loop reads CASSFGLAQFF. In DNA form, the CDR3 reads TGTGCCAGCAGCTTCGGGCTAGCTCAGTTCTTC. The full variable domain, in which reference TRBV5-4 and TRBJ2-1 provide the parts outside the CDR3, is ETGVTQSPTHLIKTRGQQVTLRCSSQSGHNTVSWYQQALGQGPQFIFQYYREEENGRGNFPPRFSGLQFPNYSSELNVNALELDDSALYLCASSFGLAQFFGPGTRLTVL.

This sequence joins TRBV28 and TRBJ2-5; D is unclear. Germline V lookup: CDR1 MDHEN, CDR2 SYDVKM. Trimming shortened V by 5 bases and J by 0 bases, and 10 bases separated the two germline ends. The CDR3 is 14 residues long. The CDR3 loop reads CASSQPRDQETQYF. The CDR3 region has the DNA TGTGCCAGCAGTCAGCCTCGGGACCAAGAGACCCAGTACTTC.

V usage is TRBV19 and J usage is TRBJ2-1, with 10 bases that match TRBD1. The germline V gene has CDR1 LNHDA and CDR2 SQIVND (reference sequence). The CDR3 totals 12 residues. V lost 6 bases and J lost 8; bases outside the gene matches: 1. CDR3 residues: CASRGTGDEQFF. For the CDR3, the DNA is TGTGCCAGTAGAGGGACAGGGGATGAGCAGTTCTTC.

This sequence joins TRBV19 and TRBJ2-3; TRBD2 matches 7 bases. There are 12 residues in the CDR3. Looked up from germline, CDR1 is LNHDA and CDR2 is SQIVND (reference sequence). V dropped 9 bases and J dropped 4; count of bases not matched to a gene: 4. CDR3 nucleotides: TGTGCCAGCGGGGGGTCGGCAGATACGCAGTATTTT. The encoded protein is CASGGSADTQYF.

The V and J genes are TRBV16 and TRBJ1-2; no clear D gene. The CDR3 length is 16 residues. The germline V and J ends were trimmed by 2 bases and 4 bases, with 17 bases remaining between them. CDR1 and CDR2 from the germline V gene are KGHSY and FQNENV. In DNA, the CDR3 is TGTGCCAGCAGCCAAGCCTTCGGAACAGAACTCTATGGCTACACCTTC. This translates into CASSQAFGTELYGYTF.

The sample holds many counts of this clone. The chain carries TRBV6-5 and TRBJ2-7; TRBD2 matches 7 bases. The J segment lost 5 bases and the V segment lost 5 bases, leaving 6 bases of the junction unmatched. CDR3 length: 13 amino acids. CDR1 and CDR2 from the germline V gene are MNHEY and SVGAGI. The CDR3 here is CASSPREVNEQYF. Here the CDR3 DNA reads TGTGCCAGCAGTCCCCGGGAGGTTAACGAGCAGTACTTC.

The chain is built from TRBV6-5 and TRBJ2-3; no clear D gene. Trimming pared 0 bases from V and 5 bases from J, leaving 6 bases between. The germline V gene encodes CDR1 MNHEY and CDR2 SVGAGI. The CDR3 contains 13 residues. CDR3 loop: CASSYSSVDTQYF. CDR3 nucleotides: TGTGCCAGCAGTTACTCGTCGGTAGATACGCAGTATTTT.

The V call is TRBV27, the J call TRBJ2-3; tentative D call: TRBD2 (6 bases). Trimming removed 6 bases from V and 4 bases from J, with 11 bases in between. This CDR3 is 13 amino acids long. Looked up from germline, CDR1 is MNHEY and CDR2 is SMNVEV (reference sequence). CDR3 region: CASRRLDPDTQYF. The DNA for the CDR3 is TGTGCCAGCAGGAGACTAGACCCAGATACGCAGTATTTT.

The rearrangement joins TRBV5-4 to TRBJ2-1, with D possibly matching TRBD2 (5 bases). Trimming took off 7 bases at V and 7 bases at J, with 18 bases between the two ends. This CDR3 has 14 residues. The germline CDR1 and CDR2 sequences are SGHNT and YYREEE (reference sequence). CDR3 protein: CASGSTVSGNEQFF. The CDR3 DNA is TGTGCCAGCGGCTCAACCGTCTCGGGGAATGAGCAGTTCTTC.

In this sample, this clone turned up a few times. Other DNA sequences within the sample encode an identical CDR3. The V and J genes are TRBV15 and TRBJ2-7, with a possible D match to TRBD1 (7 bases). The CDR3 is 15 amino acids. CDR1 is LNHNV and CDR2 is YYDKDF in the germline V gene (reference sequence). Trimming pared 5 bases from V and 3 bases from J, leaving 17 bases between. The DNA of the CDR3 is TGTGCCACCAGCCCCTCGGGAGACAGGGTCTACGAGCAGTACTTC. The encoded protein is CATSPSGDRVYEQYF.

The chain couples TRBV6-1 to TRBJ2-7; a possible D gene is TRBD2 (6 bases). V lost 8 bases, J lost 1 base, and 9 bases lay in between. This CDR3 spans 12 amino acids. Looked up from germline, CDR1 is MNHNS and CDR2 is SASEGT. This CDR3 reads CASCGDSYEQYF. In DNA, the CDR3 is TGTGCCAGCTGCGGGGATTCCTACGAGCAGTACTTC.

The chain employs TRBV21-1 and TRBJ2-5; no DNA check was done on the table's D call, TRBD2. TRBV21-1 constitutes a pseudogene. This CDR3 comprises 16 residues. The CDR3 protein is CASSYRDFLRGETQYF. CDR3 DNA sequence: TGTGCCAGCAGCTACCGGGACTTCCTTCGGGGAGAGACCCAGTACTTC.

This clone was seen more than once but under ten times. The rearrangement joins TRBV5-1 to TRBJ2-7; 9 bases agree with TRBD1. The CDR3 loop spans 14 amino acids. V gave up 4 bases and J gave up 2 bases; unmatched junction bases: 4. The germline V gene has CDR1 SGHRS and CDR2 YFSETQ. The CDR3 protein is CASSLGTGTYEQYF. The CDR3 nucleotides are TGCGCCAGCAGCCTAGGGACAGGGACCTACGAGCAGTACTTC.

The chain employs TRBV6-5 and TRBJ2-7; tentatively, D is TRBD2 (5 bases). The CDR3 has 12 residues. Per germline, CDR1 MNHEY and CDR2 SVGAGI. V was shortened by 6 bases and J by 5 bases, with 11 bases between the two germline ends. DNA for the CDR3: TGTGCCAGCAGCCGGGGAAACAACGAGCAGTACTTC. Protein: CASSRGNNEQYF.

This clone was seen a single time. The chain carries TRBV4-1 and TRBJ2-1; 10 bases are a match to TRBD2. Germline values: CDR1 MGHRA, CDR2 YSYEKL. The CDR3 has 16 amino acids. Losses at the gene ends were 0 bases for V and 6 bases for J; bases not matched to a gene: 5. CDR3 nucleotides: TGCGCCAGCAGCCAAGAATTAGCTAGCGGGAGCAATGAGCAGTTCTTC. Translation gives CASSQELASGSNEQFF.

CDR3 DNA: TGTGCCACCAGGACAGGGGTCGGGGAAAAACTGTTTTTT. Protein: CATRTGVGEKLFF. The V gene is TRBV7-2, the J gene TRBJ1-4, with 9 bases matching TRBD1. CDR1 and CDR2 (germline): SGHTA, FQGNSA. With V trimmed by 10 bases and J by 8 bases, 8 bases remained unmatched. This CDR3 has 13 residues.

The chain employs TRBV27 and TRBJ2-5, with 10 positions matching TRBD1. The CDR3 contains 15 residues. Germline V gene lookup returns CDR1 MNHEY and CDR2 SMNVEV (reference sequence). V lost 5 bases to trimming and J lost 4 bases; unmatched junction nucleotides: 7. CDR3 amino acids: CASSPTTGGVETQYF. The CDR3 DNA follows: TGTGCCAGCAGTCCGACGACAGGGGGCGTAGAGACCCAGTACTTC.

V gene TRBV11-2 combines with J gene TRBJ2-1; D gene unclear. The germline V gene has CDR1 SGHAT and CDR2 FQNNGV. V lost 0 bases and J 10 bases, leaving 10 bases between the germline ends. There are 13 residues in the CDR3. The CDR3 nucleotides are TGTGCCAGCAGCTTAGATCCTATCGGGGAGCAGTTCTTC. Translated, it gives CASSLDPIGEQFF.

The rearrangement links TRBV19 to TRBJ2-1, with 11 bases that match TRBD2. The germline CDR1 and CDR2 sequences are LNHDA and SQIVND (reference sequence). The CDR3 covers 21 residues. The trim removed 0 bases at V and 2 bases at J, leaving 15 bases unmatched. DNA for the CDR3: TGTGCCAGTAGTATAGACGACTTCCATCCCGGGACTAGCGGACCCTACAATGAGCAGTTCTTC. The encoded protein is CASSIDDFHPGTSGPYNEQFF.

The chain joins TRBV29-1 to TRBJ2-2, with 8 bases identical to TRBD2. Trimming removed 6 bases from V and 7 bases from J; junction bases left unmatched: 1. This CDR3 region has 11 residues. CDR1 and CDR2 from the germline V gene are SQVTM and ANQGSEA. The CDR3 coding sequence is TGCAGCGTCGCGGGGGGCGGGGAGCTGTTTTTT. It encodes CSVAGGGELFF.

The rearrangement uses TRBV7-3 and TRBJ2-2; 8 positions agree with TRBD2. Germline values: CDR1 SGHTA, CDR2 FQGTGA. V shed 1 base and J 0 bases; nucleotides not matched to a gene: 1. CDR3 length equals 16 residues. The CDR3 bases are TGTGCCAGCAGCTTAAGAGCGGGAGCGAACACCGGGGAGCTGTTTTTT. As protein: CASSLRAGANTGELFF. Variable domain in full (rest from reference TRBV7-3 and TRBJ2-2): GAGVSQTPSNKVTEKGKYVELRCDPISGHTALYWYRQSLGQGPEFLIYFQGTGAADDSGLPNDRFFAVRPEGSVSTLKIQRTERGDSAVYLCASSLRAGANTGELFFGEGSRLTVL.

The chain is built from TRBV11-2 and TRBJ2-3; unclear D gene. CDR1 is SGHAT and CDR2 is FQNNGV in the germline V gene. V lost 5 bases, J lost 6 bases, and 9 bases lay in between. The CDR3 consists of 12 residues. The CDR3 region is CASSVLYDTQYF. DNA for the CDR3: TGTGCCAGCAGCGTACTTTACGATACGCAGTATTTT.

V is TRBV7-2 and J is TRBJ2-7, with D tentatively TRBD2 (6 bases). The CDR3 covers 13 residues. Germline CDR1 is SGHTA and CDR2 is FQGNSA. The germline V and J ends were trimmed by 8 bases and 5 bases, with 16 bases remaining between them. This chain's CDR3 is CASLRSGEDEQYF. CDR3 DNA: TGTGCCAGCTTGCGATCGGGGGAGGACGAGCAGTACTTC.

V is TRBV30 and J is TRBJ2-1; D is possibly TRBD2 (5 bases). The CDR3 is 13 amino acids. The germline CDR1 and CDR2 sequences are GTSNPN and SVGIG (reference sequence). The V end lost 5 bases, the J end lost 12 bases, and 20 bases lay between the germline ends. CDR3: CAWVYSPGLGQFF. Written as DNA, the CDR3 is TGTGCCTGGGTGTATTCCCCTGGACTCGGGCAGTTCTTC. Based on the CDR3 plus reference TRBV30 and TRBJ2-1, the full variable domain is SQTIHQWPATLVQPVGSPLSLECTVEGTSNPNLYWYRQAAGRGLQLLFYSVGIGQISSEVPQNLSASRPQDRQFILSSKKLLLSDSGFYLCAWVYSPGLGQFFGPGTRLTVL.

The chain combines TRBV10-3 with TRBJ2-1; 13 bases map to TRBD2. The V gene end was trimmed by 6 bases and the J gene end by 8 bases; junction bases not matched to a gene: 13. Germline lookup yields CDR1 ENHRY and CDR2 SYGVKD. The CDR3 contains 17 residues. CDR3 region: CAISPGLAGDHRDEQFF. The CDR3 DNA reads TGTGCCATCAGCCCCGGACTAGCGGGAGATCATCGGGATGAGCAGTTCTTC.

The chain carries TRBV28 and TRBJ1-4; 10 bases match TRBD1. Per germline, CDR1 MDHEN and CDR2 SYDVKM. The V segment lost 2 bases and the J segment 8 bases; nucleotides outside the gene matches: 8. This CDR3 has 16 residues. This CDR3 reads CASSLTRGTGEEKLFF. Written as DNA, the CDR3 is TGTGCCAGCAGTTTAACCCGGGGGACAGGGGAGGAAAAACTGTTTTTT.